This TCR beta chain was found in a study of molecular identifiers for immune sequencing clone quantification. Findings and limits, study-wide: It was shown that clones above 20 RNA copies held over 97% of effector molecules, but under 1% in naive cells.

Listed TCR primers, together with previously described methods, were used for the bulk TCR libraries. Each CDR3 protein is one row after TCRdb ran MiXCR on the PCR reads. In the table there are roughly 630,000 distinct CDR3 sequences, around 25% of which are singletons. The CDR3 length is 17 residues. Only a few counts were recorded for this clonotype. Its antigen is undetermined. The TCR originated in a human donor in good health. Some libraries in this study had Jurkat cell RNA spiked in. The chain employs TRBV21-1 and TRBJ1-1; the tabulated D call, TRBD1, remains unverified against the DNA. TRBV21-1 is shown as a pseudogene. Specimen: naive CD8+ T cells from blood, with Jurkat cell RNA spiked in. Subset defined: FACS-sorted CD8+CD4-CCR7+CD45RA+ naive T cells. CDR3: CASSRIFRDRGQTEAFF. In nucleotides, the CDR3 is TGTGCCAGCAGCAGGATCTTCCGGGACAGGGGGCAGACTGAAGCTTTCTTT.